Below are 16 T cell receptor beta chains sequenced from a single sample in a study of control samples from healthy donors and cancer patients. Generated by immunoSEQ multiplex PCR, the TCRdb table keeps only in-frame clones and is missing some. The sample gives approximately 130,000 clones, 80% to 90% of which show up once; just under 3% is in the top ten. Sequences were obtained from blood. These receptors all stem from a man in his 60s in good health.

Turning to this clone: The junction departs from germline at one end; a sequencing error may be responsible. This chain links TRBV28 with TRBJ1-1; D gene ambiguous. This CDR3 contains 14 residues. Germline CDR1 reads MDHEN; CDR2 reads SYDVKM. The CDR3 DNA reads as TGTGCCAGCAGCTTATCTCCACGGTACACTGAAGCTTTCTTT. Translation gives CASSLSPRYTEAFF.

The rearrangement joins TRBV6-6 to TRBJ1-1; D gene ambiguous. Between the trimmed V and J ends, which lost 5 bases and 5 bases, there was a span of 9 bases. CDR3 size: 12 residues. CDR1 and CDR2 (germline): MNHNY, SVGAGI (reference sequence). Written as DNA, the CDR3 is TGTGCCAGCAGTGGCCAGGTTACTGAAGCTTTCTTT. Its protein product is CASSGQVTEAFF.

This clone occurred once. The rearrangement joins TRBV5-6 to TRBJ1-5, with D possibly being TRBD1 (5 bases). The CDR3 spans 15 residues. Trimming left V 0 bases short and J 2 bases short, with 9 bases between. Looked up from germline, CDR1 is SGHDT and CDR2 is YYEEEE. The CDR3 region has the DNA TGTGCCAGCAGCTTGGATCGGGGCGGCAATCAGCCCCAGCATTTT. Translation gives CASSLDRGGNQPQHF.

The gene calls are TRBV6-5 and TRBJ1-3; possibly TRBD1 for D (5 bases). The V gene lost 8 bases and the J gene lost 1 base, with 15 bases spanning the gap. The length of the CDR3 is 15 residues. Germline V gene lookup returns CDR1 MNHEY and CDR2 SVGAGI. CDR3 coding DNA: TGTGCCAGCCAGTCTGGGGGGATTTCTGGAAACACCATATATTTT. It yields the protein CASQSGGISGNTIYF.

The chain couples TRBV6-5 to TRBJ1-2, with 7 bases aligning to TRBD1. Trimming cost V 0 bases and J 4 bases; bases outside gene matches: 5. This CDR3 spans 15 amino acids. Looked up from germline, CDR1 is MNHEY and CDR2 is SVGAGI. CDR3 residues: CASSYSAQGSYGYTF. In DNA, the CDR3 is TGTGCCAGCAGTTACTCGGCACAGGGGAGCTATGGCTACACCTTC.

CDR3 nucleotide sequence: TGTGCCTGGAGGGGGGGGACGGTCAATGAGCAGTTCTTC. The encoded protein is CAWRGGTVNEQFF. J is TRBJ2-1 and V is TRBV30, with 7 bases fitting TRBD2. There are 13 residues in the CDR3. J lost 6 bases, V lost 3 bases, and 5 bases had no gene match. In germline, CDR1 is GTSNPN, CDR2 SVGIG (reference sequence).

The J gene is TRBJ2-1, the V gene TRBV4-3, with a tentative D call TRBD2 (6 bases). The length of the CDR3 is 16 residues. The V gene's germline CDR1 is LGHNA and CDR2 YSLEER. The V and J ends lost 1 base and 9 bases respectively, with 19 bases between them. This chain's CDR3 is CASSQARGQLGGEQFF. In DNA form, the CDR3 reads TGCGCCAGCAGCCAAGCGAGGGGCCAGCTGGGGGGTGAGCAGTTCTTC.

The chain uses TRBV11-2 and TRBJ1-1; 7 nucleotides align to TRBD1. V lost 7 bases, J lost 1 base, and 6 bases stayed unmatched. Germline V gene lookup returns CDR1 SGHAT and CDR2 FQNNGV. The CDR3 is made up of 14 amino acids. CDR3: CASTVGTANTEAFF. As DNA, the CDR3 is TGTGCCAGCACCGTCGGGACAGCGAACACTGAAGCTTTCTTT.

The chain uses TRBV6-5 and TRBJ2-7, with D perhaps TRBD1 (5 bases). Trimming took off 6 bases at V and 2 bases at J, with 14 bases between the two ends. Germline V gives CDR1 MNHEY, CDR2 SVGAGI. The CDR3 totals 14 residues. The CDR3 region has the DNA TGTGCCAGCAGCGAGATGACAGTTGCCTACGAGCAGTACTTC. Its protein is CASSEMTVAYEQYF.

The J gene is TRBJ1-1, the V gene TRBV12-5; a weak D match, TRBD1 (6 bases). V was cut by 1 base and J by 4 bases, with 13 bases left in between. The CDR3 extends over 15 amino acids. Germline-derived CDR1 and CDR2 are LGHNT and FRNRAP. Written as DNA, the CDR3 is TGTGCTAGTGGTTTGGGACAGGCGGGAGCCACTGAAGCTTTCTTT. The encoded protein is CASGLGQAGATEAFF.

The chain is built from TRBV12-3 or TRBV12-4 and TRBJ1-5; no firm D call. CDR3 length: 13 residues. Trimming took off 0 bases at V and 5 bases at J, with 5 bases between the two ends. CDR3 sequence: CASSLALDQPQHF. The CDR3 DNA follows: TGTGCCAGCAGTTTAGCGCTGGATCAGCCCCAGCATTTT.

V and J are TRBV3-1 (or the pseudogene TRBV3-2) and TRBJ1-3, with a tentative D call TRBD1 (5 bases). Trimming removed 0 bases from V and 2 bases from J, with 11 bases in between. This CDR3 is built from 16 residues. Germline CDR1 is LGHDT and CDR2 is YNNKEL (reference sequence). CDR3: CASSQERGMTGNTIYF. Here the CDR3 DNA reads TGTGCCAGCAGCCAAGAAAGGGGAATGACTGGAAACACCATATATTTT.

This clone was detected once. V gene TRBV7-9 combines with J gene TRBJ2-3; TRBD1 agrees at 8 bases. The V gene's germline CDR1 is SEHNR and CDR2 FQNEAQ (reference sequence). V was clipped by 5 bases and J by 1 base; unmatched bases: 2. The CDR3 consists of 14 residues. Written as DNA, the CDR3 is TGTGCCAGCAGCCTGACAGGGGGCACAGATACGCAGTATTTT. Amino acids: CASSLTGGTDTQYF.

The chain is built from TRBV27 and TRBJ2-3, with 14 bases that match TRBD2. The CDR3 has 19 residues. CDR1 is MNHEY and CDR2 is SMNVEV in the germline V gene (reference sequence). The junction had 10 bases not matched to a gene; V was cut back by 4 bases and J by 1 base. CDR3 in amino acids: CASSSPGLAGVSGTDTQYF. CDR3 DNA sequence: TGTGCCAGCAGTTCCCCGGGACTAGCGGGGGTATCGGGCACAGATACGCAGTATTTT.

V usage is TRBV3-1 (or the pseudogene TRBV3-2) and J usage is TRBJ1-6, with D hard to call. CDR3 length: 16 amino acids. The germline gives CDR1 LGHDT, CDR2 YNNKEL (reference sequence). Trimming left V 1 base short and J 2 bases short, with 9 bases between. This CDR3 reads CASSQAKGTYNSPLHF. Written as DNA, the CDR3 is TGTGCCAGCAGCCAAGCAAAAGGAACCTATAATTCACCCCTCCACTTT.

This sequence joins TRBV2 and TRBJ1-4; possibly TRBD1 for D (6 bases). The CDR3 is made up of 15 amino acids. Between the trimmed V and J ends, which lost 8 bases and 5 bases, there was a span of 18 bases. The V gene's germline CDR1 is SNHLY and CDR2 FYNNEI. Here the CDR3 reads CASVLQFQGNEKLFF. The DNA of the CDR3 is TGTGCCAGCGTTCTACAGTTTCAGGGGAATGAAAAACTGTTTTTT.